These T cell receptor beta chains were read from a single sample in a study of blood T cell repertoires in COVID-19. Assay used: immunoSEQ multiplex PCR; TCRdb lists only in-frame clones, some missing. The sample contains 50,000 to 75,000 clones, roughly 89% of which appear only once. Sequenced input: peripheral blood. The receptors were gathered from a human donor in a cohort sampled during active COVID-19. Each CDR3 is given with its conserved first and last residue. D genes are given only for firm matches. Only part of the rows carry a size: once, few, many, or a class if the clone is expanded.

TRBV24-1	TRBJ2-7	13	.	.	CATSAGSSYEQYF	TGTGCCACCAGTGCCGGGAGCAGCTACGAGCAGTACTTC
TRBV28	TRBJ2-1	11	once	.	CASSTRLEQFF	TGTGCCAGCAGTACAAGACTAGAGCAGTTCTTC
TRBV5-1	TRBJ2-7	16	.	.	CASSLAAGLSSYEQYF	TGCGCCAGCAGCTTGGCTGCTGGACTATCGTCCTACGAGCAGTACTTC
TRBV6-5	TRBJ1-1	14	once	TRBD1	CASRDRGQNTEAFF	TGTGCCAGCAGGGACAGGGGGCAAAACACTGAAGCTTTCTTT
TRBV5-1	TRBJ2-1	14	.	TRBD2	CASSFIAGSNEQFF	TGCGCCAGCAGCTTCATAGCGGGGAGTAATGAGCAGTTCTTC
TRBV18	TRBJ2-7	13	medium-sized	TRBD1	CASADRDSYEQYF	TGTGCCAGCGCCGACAGGGACTCCTACGAGCAGTACTTC
TRBV28	TRBJ1-5	15	.	.	CASSRTGIGNQPQHF	TGTGCCAGCAGCAGAACAGGGATTGGCAATCAGCCCCAGCATTTT
TRBV10-2	TRBJ2-7	13	.	.	CASSAGTGREQYF	TGCGCCAGCAGTGCCGGTACAGGGCGCGAGCAGTACTTC
TRBV6-5	TRBJ1-1	14	few	TRBD1	CASRIGTGWTEAFF	TGTGCCAGCAGAATCGGGACAGGGTGGACTGAAGCTTTCTTT
TRBV24-1	TRBJ2-5	15	.	TRBD1	CATSDAGTGKETQYF	TGTGCCACCAGTGATGCCGGGACAGGAAAAGAGACCCAGTACTTC
TRBV20-1	TRBJ1-5	14	.	.	CSASRGLSNQPQHF	TGCAGTGCTAGTCGGGGTCTCTCCAATCAGCCCCAGCATTTT
TRBV27	TRBJ2-3	17	.	TRBD2	CASSLLTSGRSFDTQYF	TGTGCCAGCAGTCTCCTGACTAGCGGGAGGTCTTTTGATACGCAGTATTTT
TRBV18	TRBJ1-1	14	.	.	CASSPAGANTEAFF	TGTGCCAGCTCACCAGCGGGGGCTAACACTGAAGCTTTCTTT
TRBV7-9	TRBJ1-2	16	.	.	CASSLALVGQGYGYTF	TGTGCCAGCAGCTTAGCGCTGGTCGGGCAGGGTTATGGCTACACCTTC
TRBV5-6	TRBJ1-5	16	once	TRBD1	CASSLFGTGAGQPQHF	TGTGCCAGCAGCTTGTTTGGGACAGGGGCGGGGCAGCCCCAGCATTTT
TRBV19	TRBJ1-2	15	.	.	CASSTPPGTRGGYTF	TGTGCCAGTAGTACCCCTCCCGGGACAAGGGGTGGCTACACCTTC
TRBV11-2	TRBJ2-3	15	.	TRBD2	CASSLMSTSADTQYF	TGTGCCAGCAGCTTAATGTCGACTAGCGCGGATACGCAGTATTTT